The rows below give T cell receptor beta chains drawn from one sample of a study of blood T cells in healthy people across ages. TCRdb ran MiXCR on the 5' RACE reads and lists one entry per CDR3 protein. The sample lists roughly 1.9 million distinct CDR3 sequences, approximately 40% occurring once. The material sequenced was blood. All receptors derive from a human donor in good health. Both conserved end residues are part of each CDR3. The D gene is left open where the match is weak. A clone size is listed for some rows: how often the clone was seen (once, few, many), or a class if it is expanded.

>TRBV4-2|TRBJ2-7|few|TRBD1
TGTGCCAGCAGCCAAGATCGAGTTTGGGGAACAGGGGAACACGAGCAGTACTTC
CASSQDRVWGTGEHEQYF
>TRBV7-9|TRBJ2-1|-|-
TGTGCCAGCAGCTTAGAAGGCGGGAAGCAGTTCTTC
CASSLEGGKQFF
>TRBV6-5|TRBJ2-7|few|TRBD2
TGTGCCAGCAGTTACTCGATGGGACTATTATTCAACGAGCAGTACTTC
CASSYSMGLLFNEQYF
>TRBV3-1|TRBJ1-3|-|-
TGTGCCAGCAGCCAAGGGGGCGGGCCCCCGAACACCATATATTTT
CASSQGGGPPNTIYF
>TRBV29-1|TRBJ1-2|few|TRBD1
TGCAGCGCCCTATGGGGACAGGGGTATGGCTACACCTTC
CSALWGQGYGYTF
>TRBV6-5|TRBJ1-2|few|-
TGTGCCAGCAGTTATGCTCCAGGGGCTCCCTATGGCTACACCTTC
CASSYAPGAPYGYTF
>TRBV7-3|TRBJ2-2|-|TRBD2
TGTGCCAGCAGCCCCGATGCGACTAGCGAGCCTAACACCGGGGAGCTGTTTTTT
CASSPDATSEPNTGELFF
>TRBV4-1|TRBJ1-1|-|-
TGCGCCAGCAGCCTCCAGCAAGCGATGAACACTGAAGCTTTCTTT
CASSLQQAMNTEAFF
>TRBV4-1|TRBJ1-5|-|TRBD1
TGCGCCAGCAGCCAAGAGAGAGACAGGGGGCCTTATAGCAATCAGCCCCAGCATTTT
CASSQERDRGPYSNQPQHF
>TRBV6-5|TRBJ1-1|-|-
TGTGCCAGCAGTCGGGACATATCTGAAGCTTTCTTT
CASSRDISEAFF
>TRBV11-3|TRBJ1-2|-|-
TGTGCCAGCAGCCCCCCCGAGGGGGGTCCAGGCTACACCTTC
CASSPPEGGPGYTF
>TRBV6-6|TRBJ2-7|-|-
TGTGCCAGCCGCGGGACAGAATACCCGTTTTACGAGCAGTACTTC
CASRGTEYPFYEQYF
>TRBV11-1|TRBJ2-1|few|TRBD1
TGTGCCACCGCCGGGACAGGGGGCCGGGAGCAGTTCTTC
CATAGTGGREQFF
>TRBV7-2|TRBJ2-5|few|-
TGTGCCAGCAGCTCCGTCGGTCAGTGGAGGAATGAGACCCAGTACTTC
CASSSVGQWRNETQYF
>TRBV20-1|TRBJ2-7|-|TRBD2
TGCAGTGCCGCCGACGAGGGAGGGTACTACGAGCAGTACTTC
CSAADEGGYYEQYF
>TRBV7-9|TRBJ1-1|-|-
TGTGCCAGCAGGTGGGGAAAAGGTGAAGCTTTCTTT
CASRWGKGEAFF
>TRBV28|TRBJ1-2|many|TRBD1
TGTGCCAGCAGACTTGGGACAGCCTATGGCTACACCTTC
CASRLGTAYGYTF
>TRBV12-3/TRBV12-4|TRBJ2-4|-|-
TGTGCCAGCAGTTTCGGACACAATGAGCAGTACTTC
CASSFGHNEQYF
>TRBV6-2/TRBV6-3|TRBJ2-3|few|-
TGTGCCAGCAGGGGACGGGTTGCAAGAGATACGCAGTATTTT
CASRGRVARDTQYF
>TRBV5-5|TRBJ2-1|few|-
TGTGCCAGCAGCTTTCGGATACTTGTAGGGGATGAGCAGTTCTTC
CASSFRILVGDEQFF
>TRBV20-1|TRBJ2-7|few|-
TGCAGTGCTTATCTTAACGACTACGAGCAGTACTTC
CSAYLNDYEQYF
>TRBV7-2|TRBJ2-6|-|-
TGTGCCAGCAACAAAGGTTGGAGTGGGGCCAACGTCCTGACTTTC
CASNKGWSGANVLTF
>TRBV7-6|TRBJ2-1|once|-
TGTGCCAGCAGCCAACTTGACGACTCCTACAATGAGCAGTTCTTC
CASSQLDDSYNEQFF
>TRBV7-2|TRBJ2-7|few|-
TGTGCCAGCAGCTTAGTGCTAGGGTTCCCCTACGAGCAGTACTTC
CASSLVLGFPYEQYF